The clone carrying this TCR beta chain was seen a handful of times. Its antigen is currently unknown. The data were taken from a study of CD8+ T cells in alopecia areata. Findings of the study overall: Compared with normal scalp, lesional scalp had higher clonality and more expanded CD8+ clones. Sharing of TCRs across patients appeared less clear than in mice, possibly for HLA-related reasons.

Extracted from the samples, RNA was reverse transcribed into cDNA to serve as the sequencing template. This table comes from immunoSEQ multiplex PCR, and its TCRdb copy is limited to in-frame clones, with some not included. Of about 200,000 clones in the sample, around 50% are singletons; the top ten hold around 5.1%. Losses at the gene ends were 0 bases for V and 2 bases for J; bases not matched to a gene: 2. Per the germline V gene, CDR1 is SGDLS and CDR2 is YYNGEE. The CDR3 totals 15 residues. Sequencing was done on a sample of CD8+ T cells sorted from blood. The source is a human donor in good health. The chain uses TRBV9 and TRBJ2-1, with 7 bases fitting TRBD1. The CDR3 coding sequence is TGTGCCAGCAGCGTAGGTAGGGGGCCCTACAATGAGCAGTTCTTC. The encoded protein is CASSVGRGPYNEQFF.